Listed below are T cell receptor beta chains from one sample, sequenced in a study of high-grade serous ovarian cancer treatment subgroups. Clones were sequenced by immunoSEQ multiplex PCR, and TCRdb holds only the in-frame ones, with some missing. This sample has about 6,800 clones; less than 85% occur once, and the top ten carry about 6.7%. The sample was tumor tissue. These receptors all stem from a human donor with high-grade serous ovarian cancer. Each CDR3 is given with its conserved first and last residue. The D gene is left open where the match is weak. Clone size is not always given. Where it is, it says once, few, many or a class for expanded clones.

d_gene	v_gene	abundance	j_gene	len	CDR3aa	CDR3nt
NA	TRBV7-9	NA	TRBJ1-1	13	CASSSHMNTEAFF	TGTGCCAGCAGCTCCCACATGAACACTGAAGCTTTCTTT
TRBD1	TRBV5-1	NA	TRBJ2-2	15	CASSSGTGNTGELFF	TGCGCCAGCAGCTCGGGGACAGGGAACACCGGGGAGCTGTTTTTT
NA	TRBV5-6	NA	TRBJ2-4	14	CASSSGGMRNIQYF	TGTGCCAGCAGCTCAGGGGGGATGAGAAACATTCAGTACTTC
TRBD1	TRBV12-5	NA	TRBJ2-7	16	CASGSPGQLTHYEQYF	TGTGCTAGTGGTTCTCCGGGACAGCTGACCCACTACGAGCAGTACTTC
NA	TRBV10-3	NA	TRBJ2-7	14	CAISIIPHSYEQYF	TGTGCCATCAGTATAATCCCCCACTCCTACGAGCAGTACTTC
NA	TRBV9	NA	TRBJ2-1	14	CASSIRTEGNEQFF	TGTGCCAGCAGCATCCGTACAGAGGGCAATGAGCAGTTCTTC
TRBD2	TRBV7-2	few	TRBJ2-1	15	CASSFYSGRADEQFF	TGTGCCAGCAGCTTCTATAGCGGGAGGGCGGATGAGCAGTTCTTC
NA	TRBV5-1	NA	TRBJ2-7	13	CASSSDGSREQYF	TGCGCCAGCAGCTCTGACGGGTCCCGCGAGCAGTACTTC
TRBD2	TRBV7-6	NA	TRBJ2-7	16	CASSSRGSSGAYEQYF	TGTGCCAGCAGCTCCCGCGGTTCTAGCGGGGCCTACGAGCAGTACTTC
NA	TRBV7-2	NA	TRBJ2-5	15	CASSPSRGPSWTQYF	TGTGCCAGCAGCCCATCCCGGGGACCGTCCTGGACCCAGTACTTC
NA	TRBV5-4	few	TRBJ1-2	16	CASSFDPGRAEGGYTF	TGTGCCAGCAGCTTCGATCCCGGACGGGCAGAGGGTGGCTACACCTTC
TRBD1	TRBV6-5	NA	TRBJ1-5	15	CASRRDRIGNQPQHF	TGTGCCAGCAGGCGGGACAGAATTGGCAATCAGCCCCAGCATTTT
NA	TRBV6-5	NA	TRBJ2-7	15	CASKDTEISGYEQYF	TGTGCCAGCAAAGATACGGAGATTTCGGGCTACGAGCAGTACTTC
TRBD2	TRBV6-5	NA	TRBJ2-7	16	CASSYSAASGTREQYF	TGTGCCAGCAGTTACTCCGCGGCTAGCGGCACTAGGGAGCAGTACTTC
TRBD1	TRBV7-2	once	TRBJ1-1	14	CASSPGQGNTEAFF	TGTGCCAGCAGCCCGGGACAGGGCAACACTGAAGCTTTCTTT
NA	TRBV27	NA	TRBJ1-2	14	CASRRAGTNYGYTF	TGTGCCAGCAGAAGGGCAGGGACTAACTATGGCTACACCTTC
NA	TRBV7-2	NA	TRBJ2-1	15	CASSLDGQSYNEQFF	TGTGCCAGCAGCTTAGATGGACAGAGCTACAATGAGCAGTTCTTC
TRBD1	TRBV4-3	NA	TRBJ2-1	16	CASSQFQGALYNEQFF	TGCGCCAGCAGCCAGTTTCAGGGGGCCCTCTACAATGAGCAGTTCTTC
NA	TRBV7-2	NA	TRBJ1-2	14	CASSSGTYGEGYTF	TGTGCCAGCAGCTCTGGGACGTACGGAGAAGGCTACACCTTC
TRBD1	TRBV7-2	NA	TRBJ1-5	14	CASSLERGLKPQHF	TGTGCCAGCAGCTTAGAGAGGGGGCTAAAGCCCCAGCATTTT
NA	TRBV25-1	NA	TRBJ1-3	15	CASSEYGTWGNTIYF	TGTGCCAGCAGTGAATATGGGACCTGGGGAAACACCATATATTTT
NA	TRBV4-1	NA	TRBJ1-2	13	CASSQGVQFGYTF	TGCGCCAGCAGCCAAGGAGTGCAGTTTGGCTACACCTTC
NA	TRBV5-6	medium-sized	TRBJ1-2	16	CASSLGTGYGWYGYTF	TGTGCCAGCAGCTTGGGAACGGGATATGGGTGGTACGGCTACACCTTC
NA	TRBV5-4	NA	TRBJ2-1	14	CASRGEGGYNEQFF	TGTGCCAGCAGGGGGGAAGGTGGGTACAATGAGCAGTTCTTC
NA	TRBV20-1	NA	TRBJ2-5	11	CSALRQETQYF	TGCAGTGCCCTCCGCCAAGAGACCCAGTACTTC
TRBD1	TRBV19	NA	TRBJ2-2	16	CASSSRQGSNTGELFF	TGTGCCAGTAGTTCAAGACAGGGTTCGAACACCGGGGAGCTGTTTTTT
NA	TRBV11-2	NA	TRBJ1-5	12	CASSSGELPQHF	TGTGCCAGCAGCTCGGGGGAGTTACCCCAGCATTTT
NA	TRBV28	NA	TRBJ1-1	15	CASSLDAGMNTEAFF	TGTGCCAGCAGTTTAGACGCAGGCATGAACACTGAAGCTTTCTTT
TRBD2	TRBV27	NA	TRBJ2-1	21	CASNPRSWSLAGGSSYNEQFF	TGCGCCAGCAACCCACGGTCTTGGAGTCTAGCGGGAGGCAGCTCCTACAATGAGCAGTTCTTC
TRBD1	TRBV14	NA	TRBJ2-5	18	CASSQDPPQGAGRETQYF	TGTGCCAGCAGCCAAGATCCCCCTCAGGGGGCGGGCCGAGAGACCCAGTACTTC
TRBD2	TRBV9	NA	TRBJ2-4	18	CASSGEGTLAGEGNIQYF	TGTGCCAGCAGCGGAGAGGGTACCCTAGCGGGAGAGGGAAACATTCAGTACTTC
TRBD1	TRBV5-6	NA	TRBJ2-5	13	CASSLRQGGTQYF	TGTGCCAGCAGCTTGAGACAGGGGGGGACCCAGTACTTC
TRBD1	TRBV7-2	NA	TRBJ1-1	12	CASSLTGGEAFF	TGTGCCAGCAGCTTGACAGGGGGTGAAGCTTTCTTT
NA	TRBV5-5	NA	TRBJ1-1	12	CASSWGNTEAFF	TGTGCCAGCAGCTGGGGTAACACTGAAGCTTTCTTT
NA	TRBV6-5	NA	TRBJ1-5	15	CASSYDGYSNQPQHF	TGTGCCAGCAGTTACGACGGATATAGCAATCAGCCCCAGCATTTT
NA	TRBV9	NA	TRBJ1-1	12	CASSPGATEAFF	TGTGCCAGCAGCCCAGGAGCCACTGAAGCTTTCTTT
TRBD1	TRBV30	NA	TRBJ2-7	18	CAWRAHGTEKIRPYEQYF	TGTGCCTGGAGGGCCCACGGGACAGAAAAAATTAGGCCCTACGAGCAGTACTTC
NA	TRBV28	NA	TRBJ1-5	14	CASSVFNRAQPQHF	TGTGCCAGCAGCGTTTTCAATAGGGCTCAGCCCCAGCATTTT
TRBD1	TRBV7-2	once	TRBJ1-2	15	CASRRQGLANYGYTF	TGTGCCAGCAGACGACAGGGGCTAGCTAACTATGGCTACACCTTC
NA	TRBV27	NA	TRBJ2-3	17	CASKIPRLAGGPDTQYF	TGTGCCAGCAAAATCCCTCGATTGGCCGGGGGCCCAGATACGCAGTATTTT
NA	TRBV14	NA	TRBJ2-7	13	CASSQVGSYEQYF	TGTGCCAGCAGCCAAGTGGGCTCCTACGAGCAGTACTTC
TRBD1	TRBV15	NA	TRBJ2-5	16	CATSRRIQGAGETQYF	TGTGCCACCAGCCGCCGAATACAGGGGGCGGGAGAGACCCAGTACTTC
NA	TRBV11-2	NA	TRBJ1-1	13	CASSLSGGQEAFF	TGTGCCAGCAGCTTATCTGGTGGACAAGAAGCTTTCTTT
TRBD2	TRBV5-4	NA	TRBJ2-2	18	CASSLASGRAPNTGELFF	TGTGCCAGCAGCTTGGCAAGCGGGAGGGCCCCGAACACCGGGGAGCTGTTTTTT
TRBD1	TRBV11-2	NA	TRBJ1-2	15	CASSARTGWNYGYTF	TGTGCCAGCAGCGCCCGGACAGGGTGGAACTATGGCTACACCTTC
NA	TRBV9	few	TRBJ1-5	15	CASSLLGISNQPQHF	TGTGCCAGCAGCTTGCTGGGGATTAGCAATCAGCCCCAGCATTTT
NA	TRBV6-6	NA	TRBJ2-7	16	CASSPAAIQSYPEQYF	TGTGCCAGCAGTCCTGCCGCTATACAGTCCTATCCCGAGCAGTACTTC
NA	TRBV5-5	NA	TRBJ1-5	15	CASSLRQDSNQPQHF	TGTGCCAGCAGCTTGCGACAGGATAGCAATCAGCCCCAGCATTTT